This TCR beta chain originates from a study of T cell repertoires and HLA-DP antigens. Study outcomes and limitations: Total CD4+ responders were stimulated by HeLa antigen-presenting cells. Clones undetected before culture averaged around 36% against one allele and around 53% against the other.

With regard to this clone: Its specificity is unknown.

Trimming shortened V by 2 bases and J by 7 bases, and 10 bases separated the two germline ends. CDR1 SGHRS and CDR2 YFSETQ come from the germline V gene. This CDR3 has 14 residues. Some clones are missing from TCRdb's copy, which holds only in-frame ones; the method was immunoSEQ multiplex PCR. This table holds approximately 100,000 clones, about 89% found once. This chain connects TRBV5-1 to TRBJ1-6; no clear D. Specimen: CD4+ T cells from PBMCs. This clonotype was obtained from a man aged 50 to 59 in good health and CMV-seronegative. The CDR3 nucleotides are TGCGCCAGCAGCTTTGGTCAGGAAAATTCACCCCTCCACTTT. Amino acid sequence: CASSFGQENSPLHF.